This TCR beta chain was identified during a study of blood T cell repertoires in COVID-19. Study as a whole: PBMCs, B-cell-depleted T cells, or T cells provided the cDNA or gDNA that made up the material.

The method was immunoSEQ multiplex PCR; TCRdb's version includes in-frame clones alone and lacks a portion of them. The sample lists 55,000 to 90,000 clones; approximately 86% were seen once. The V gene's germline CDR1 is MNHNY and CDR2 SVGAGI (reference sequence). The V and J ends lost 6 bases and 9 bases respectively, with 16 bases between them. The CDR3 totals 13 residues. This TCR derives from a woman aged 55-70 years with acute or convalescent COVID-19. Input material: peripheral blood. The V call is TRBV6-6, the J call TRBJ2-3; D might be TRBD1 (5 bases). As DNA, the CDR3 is TGTGCCAGCAGCTCCCGGACAAGGGCAACGCAGTATTTT. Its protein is CASSSRTRATQYF.